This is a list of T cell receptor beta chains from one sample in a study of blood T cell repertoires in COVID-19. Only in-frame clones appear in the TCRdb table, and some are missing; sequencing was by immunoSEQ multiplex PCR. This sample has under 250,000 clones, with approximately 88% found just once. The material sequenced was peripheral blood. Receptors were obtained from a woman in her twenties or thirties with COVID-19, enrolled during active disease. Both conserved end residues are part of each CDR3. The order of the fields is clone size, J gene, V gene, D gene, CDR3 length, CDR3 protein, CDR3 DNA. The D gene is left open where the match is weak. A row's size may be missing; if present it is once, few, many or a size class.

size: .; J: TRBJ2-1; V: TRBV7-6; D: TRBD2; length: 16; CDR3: CASSPGLAGVYNEQFF; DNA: TGTGCCAGCAGCCCCGGACTAGCGGGGGTCTACAATGAGCAGTTCTTC
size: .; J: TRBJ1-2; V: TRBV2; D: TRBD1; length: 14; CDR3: CASRRDREDYGYTF; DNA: TGTGCCAGCAGAAGGGACAGGGAGGACTATGGCTACACCTTC
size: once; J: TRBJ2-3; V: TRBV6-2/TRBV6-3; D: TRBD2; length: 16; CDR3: CASSSLTSGGADTQYF; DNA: TGTGCCAGCAGTTCCCTCACTAGCGGGGGTGCAGATACGCAGTATTTT
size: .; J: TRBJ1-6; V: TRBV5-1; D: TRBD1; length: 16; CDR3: CASSTQGSGSNSPLHF; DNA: TGCGCCAGCAGCACACAGGGGTCAGGGAGTAATTCACCCCTCCACTTT
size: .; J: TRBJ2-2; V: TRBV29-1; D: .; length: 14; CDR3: CSVEDPRSAGELFF; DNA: TGCAGCGTTGAAGACCCCAGGTCCGCCGGGGAGCTGTTTTTT
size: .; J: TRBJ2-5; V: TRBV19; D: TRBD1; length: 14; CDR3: CASSNTGGRETQYF; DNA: TGTGCCAGTAGCAATACAGGGGGTCGGGAGACCCAGTACTTC
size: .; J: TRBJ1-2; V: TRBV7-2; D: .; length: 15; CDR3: CASSLVEGSPYGYTF; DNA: TGTGCCAGCAGCTTAGTGGAGGGGAGCCCCTATGGCTACACCTTC
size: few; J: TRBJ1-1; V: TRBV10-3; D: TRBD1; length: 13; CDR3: CAISEDRDTEAFF; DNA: TGTGCCATCAGCGAGGACAGGGATACTGAAGCTTTCTTT
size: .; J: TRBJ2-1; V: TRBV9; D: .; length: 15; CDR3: CASSVGGARYNEQFF; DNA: TGTGCCAGCAGCGTAGGGGGCGCGAGGTACAATGAGCAGTTCTTC
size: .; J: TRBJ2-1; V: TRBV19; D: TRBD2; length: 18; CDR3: CASSPSYLSGANYNEQFF; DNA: TGTGCCAGTAGTCCAAGTTATCTTAGCGGGGCAAATTACAATGAGCAGTTCTTC
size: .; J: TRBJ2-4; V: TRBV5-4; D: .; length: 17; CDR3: CASSHGGGLLAKNIQYF; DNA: TGTGCCAGCAGCCATGGTGGGGGCCTACTAGCCAAAAACATTCAGTACTTC
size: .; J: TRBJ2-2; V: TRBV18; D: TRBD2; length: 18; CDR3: CASSPPGLAGSGTGELFF; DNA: TGTGCCAGCTCACCCCCGGGACTAGCGGGTTCAGGAACCGGGGAGCTGTTTTTT
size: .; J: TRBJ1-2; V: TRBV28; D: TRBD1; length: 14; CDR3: CASSLGQDMGGYTF; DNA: TGTGCCAGCAGTTTGGGACAGGATATGGGTGGCTACACCTTC
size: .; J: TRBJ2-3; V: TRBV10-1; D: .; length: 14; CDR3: CASSEAATTDTQYF; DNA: TGCGCCAGCAGTGAAGCGGCCACCACAGATACGCAGTATTTT
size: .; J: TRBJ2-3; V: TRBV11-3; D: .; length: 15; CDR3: CASSLGQAIGDTQYF; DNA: TGTGCCAGCAGCTTAGGACAAGCAATTGGGGATACGCAGTATTTT
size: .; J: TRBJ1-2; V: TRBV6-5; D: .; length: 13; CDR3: CASSSPESYGYTF; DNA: TGTGCCAGCAGTAGTCCTGAGTCCTATGGCTACACCTTC
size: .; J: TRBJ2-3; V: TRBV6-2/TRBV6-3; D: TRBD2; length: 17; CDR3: CASSFNKERGVTDTQYF; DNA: TGTGCCAGCAGTTTTAACAAGGAGCGGGGGGTCACAGATACGCAGTATTTT
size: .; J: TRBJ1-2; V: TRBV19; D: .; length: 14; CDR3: CASSIVNTNYGYTF; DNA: TGTGCCAGTAGTATTGTAAACACGAACTATGGCTACACCTTC
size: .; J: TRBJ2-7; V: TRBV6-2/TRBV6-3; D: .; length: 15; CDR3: CASSGQPGWSYEQYF; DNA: TGTGCCAGCAGTGGACAGCCAGGGTGGTCCTACGAGCAGTACTTC
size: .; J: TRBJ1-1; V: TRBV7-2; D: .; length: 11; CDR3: CASSLVAEAFF; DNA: TGTGCCAGCAGCTTAGTTGCGGAAGCTTTCTTT
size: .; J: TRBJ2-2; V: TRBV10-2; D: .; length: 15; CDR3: CASTPALGNTGELFF; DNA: TGCGCCAGCACCCCAGCCCTAGGGAACACCGGGGAGCTGTTTTTT
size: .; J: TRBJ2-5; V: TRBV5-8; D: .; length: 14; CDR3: CASRVPVGRETQYF; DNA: TGTGCCAGCAGGGTGCCAGTGGGCCGTGAGACCCAGTACTTC
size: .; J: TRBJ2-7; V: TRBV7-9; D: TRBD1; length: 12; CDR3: CASSSDRAEQYF; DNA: TGTGCCAGCAGCTCAGACAGGGCCGAGCAGTACTTC
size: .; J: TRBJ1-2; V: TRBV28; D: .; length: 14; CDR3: CASSRTEPNYGYTF; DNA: TGTGCCAGCAGCCGGACAGAGCCTAACTATGGCTACACCTTC
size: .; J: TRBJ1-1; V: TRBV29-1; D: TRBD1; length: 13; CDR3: CSAQEGAGTEAFF; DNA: TGCAGCGCTCAGGAGGGGGCGGGCACTGAAGCTTTCTTT
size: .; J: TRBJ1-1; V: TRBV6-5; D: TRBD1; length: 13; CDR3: CASAGQVNTEAFF; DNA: TGTGCCAGCGCAGGACAGGTGAACACTGAAGCTTTCTTT
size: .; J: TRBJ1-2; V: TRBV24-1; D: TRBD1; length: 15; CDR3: CATSDPRDSGNCYTF; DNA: TGTGCCACCAGTGATCCCCGGGACAGCGGCAATTGCTACACCTTC
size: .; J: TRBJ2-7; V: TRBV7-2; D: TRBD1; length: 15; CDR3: CASSPRGQGANEQYF; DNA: TGTGCCAGCAGCCCCAGGGGACAGGGGGCCAACGAGCAGTACTTC
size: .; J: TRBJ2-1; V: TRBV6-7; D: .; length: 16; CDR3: CASSYPTGYTPSEQFF; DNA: TGTGCCAGCAGTTACCCTACGGGTTACACTCCCAGTGAGCAGTTCTTC
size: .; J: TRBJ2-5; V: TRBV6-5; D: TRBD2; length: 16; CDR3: CASSYTGLARGETQYF; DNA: TGTGCCAGCAGTTACACCGGACTAGCGAGAGGGGAGACCCAGTACTTC
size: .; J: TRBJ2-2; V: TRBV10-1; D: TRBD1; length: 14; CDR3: CASSGNRGSGELFF; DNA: TGCGCCAGCAGCGGAAACAGGGGGTCCGGGGAGCTGTTTTTT
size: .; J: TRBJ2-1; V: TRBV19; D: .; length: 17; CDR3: CASSIPPGWSSYNEQFF; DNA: TGTGCCAGTAGTATCCCCCCAGGGTGGAGCTCCTACAATGAGCAGTTCTTC
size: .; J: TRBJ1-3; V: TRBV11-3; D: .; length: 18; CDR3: CASSLSYRPGRLRDTIYF; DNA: TGTGCCAGCAGCTTATCCTATCGGCCAGGGCGCCTAAGGGACACCATATATTTT
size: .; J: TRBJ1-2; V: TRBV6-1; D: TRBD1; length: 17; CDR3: CASSDGQGLRPSEGYTF; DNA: TGTGCCAGCAGTGACGGACAGGGCCTTCGCCCGTCGGAGGGCTACACCTTC
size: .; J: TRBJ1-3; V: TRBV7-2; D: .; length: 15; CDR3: CASSPRTDSGNTIYF; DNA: TGTGCCAGCAGCCCCCGGACAGATTCTGGAAACACCATATATTTT
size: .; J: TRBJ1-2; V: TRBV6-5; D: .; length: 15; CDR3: CASSTGDALNYGYTF; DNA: TGTGCCAGCAGTACGGGGGACGCACTAAACTATGGCTACACCTTC
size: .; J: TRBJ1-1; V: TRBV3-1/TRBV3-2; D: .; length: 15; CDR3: CASSQDKGPRTEAFF; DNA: TGTGCCAGCAGCCAAGATAAGGGGCCACGGACTGAAGCTTTCTTT
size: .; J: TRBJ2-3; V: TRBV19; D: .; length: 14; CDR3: CASKMGEPTDTQYF; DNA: TGTGCCAGTAAGATGGGCGAGCCCACAGATACGCAGTATTTT
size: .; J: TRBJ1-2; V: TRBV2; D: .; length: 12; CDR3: CASVGTRGGYTF; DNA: TGTGCCAGCGTTGGGACACGGGGTGGCTACACCTTC
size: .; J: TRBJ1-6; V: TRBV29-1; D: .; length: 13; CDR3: CSVVRGLPTPIHF; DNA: TGCAGCGTTGTCCGGGGATTACCAACGCCGATCCACTTT
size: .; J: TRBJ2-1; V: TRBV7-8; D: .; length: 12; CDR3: CASSLLVNEQFF; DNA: TGTGCCAGCAGCTTACTAGTTAATGAGCAGTTCTTC
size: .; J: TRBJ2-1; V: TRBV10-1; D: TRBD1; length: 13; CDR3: CASRAQGGSEQFF; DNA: TGCGCCAGCCGGGCACAGGGGGGTAGTGAGCAGTTCTTC
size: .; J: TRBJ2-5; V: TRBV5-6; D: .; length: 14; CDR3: CASSLGYTLETQYF; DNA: TGTGCCAGCAGCTTGGGGTATACTTTGGAGACCCAGTACTTC
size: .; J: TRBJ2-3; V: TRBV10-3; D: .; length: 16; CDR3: CAISEFQGGLTDTQYF; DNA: TGTGCCATCAGTGAGTTCCAGGGAGGTCTCACAGATACGCAGTATTTT
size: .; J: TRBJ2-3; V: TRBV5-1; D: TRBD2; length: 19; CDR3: CASKRIGLAGGPGTDTQYF; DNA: TGCGCCAGCAAGCGCATAGGACTAGCGGGGGGGCCGGGCACAGATACGCAGTATTTT
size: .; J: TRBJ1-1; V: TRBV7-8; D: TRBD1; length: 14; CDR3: CASSQTGGNTEAFF; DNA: TGTGCCAGCAGCCAAACAGGGGGCAACACTGAAGCTTTCTTT